This TCR beta chain is drawn from a study of blood T cell repertoires in COVID-19. Study background: From the United States, Italy and Spain came samples of acute and convalescent COVID-19. T cells, B-cell-depleted T cells, or PBMCs supplied cDNA or gDNA.

Per the authors' pipeline: Reference gene primer amplification in the assay estimated nucleated cell counts. The assay was immunoSEQ multiplex PCR, and TCRdb's table has in-frame clones only and misses some. Clone size and the V and J calls come from that table; the DNA yielded D and trimming. The sample has 70,000 to 95,000 clones, 82% seen once; the top ten hold just over 20%. CDR1 is SNHLY and CDR2 is FYNNEI in the germline V gene. The CDR3 sequence is 17 residues long. The V gene end was trimmed by 7 bases and the J gene end by 7 bases; junction bases not matched to a gene: 18. This receptor was taken from a human donor in a cohort sampled during active COVID-19. The sequencing input was peripheral blood. The chain couples TRBV2 to TRBJ2-4, with 8 bases identical to TRBD1. The CDR3 DNA is TGTGCCAGCATATCAACCGGGACAGGCGAACATCCCAACATTCAGTACTTC. It yields the protein CASISTGTGEHPNIQYF.